These 4 T cell receptor beta chains originate from one sample sequenced in a study of cytomegalovirus exposure and HLA in healthy donors. The PCR had 60 Vbeta and 13 Jbeta primers. Produced via immunoSEQ multiplex PCR; TCRdb's table is partial and in-frame only. The data show fewer than 200,000 clones, 68% seen once. The sequenced sample consisted of PBMCs. Every receptor here comes from a woman in her thirties or forties in good health and CMV-seropositive.

This clone has more than one count but fewer than ten. The rearrangement joins TRBV29-1 to TRBJ1-1; D possibly corresponds to TRBD1 (6 bases). V lost 4 bases and J lost 6, with 21 bases in between. This CDR3 contains 15 residues. Germline V gene data show CDR1 as SQVTM and CDR2 as ANQGSEA. The CDR3 DNA sequence: TGCAGCGTTGGTATTTTCAGGGGCGCTCGGGCTGAAGCTTTCTTT. The encoded protein is CSVGIFRGARAEAFF.

This rearrangement joins TRBV6-1 to TRBJ2-7, with 8 bases aligning to TRBD1. Germline V CDR1 and CDR2: MNHNS, SASEGT. The length of the CDR3 is 15 residues. The J segment lost 3 bases and the V segment lost 3 bases, leaving 7 bases of the junction unmatched. The CDR3 reads CASSDMTTGDYEQYF. Here the CDR3 DNA reads TGTGCCAGCAGTGATATGACGACAGGGGACTACGAGCAGTACTTC.

The rearrangement joins TRBV5-6 to TRBJ1-1; D may be TRBD1 (5 bases). Germline V gene sequence: CDR1 SGHDT, CDR2 YYEEEE. The CDR3 contains 14 residues. V was trimmed by 3 bases and J by 0 bases, leaving 9 bases between them. This CDR3 is CASSSDKLNTEAFF. The CDR3 nucleotides are TGTGCCAGCAGCTCGGACAAATTGAACACTGAAGCTTTCTTT.

In nucleotides, the CDR3 is TGTGCCAGCTCACCCGGGACAGGGAACAATGAGCAGTTCTTC. Its translation: CASSPGTGNNEQFF. This chain uses TRBV18 with TRBJ2-1, with 9 bases matching TRBD1. The CDR3 has 14 residues. V lost 3 bases, J lost 5 bases, and 2 bases stayed unmatched. Germline V CDR1 and CDR2: KGHSH, LQKENI.